These 32 T cell receptor beta chains share one sample of origin, sequenced in a study of blood T cell repertoires in COVID-19. Using immunoSEQ multiplex PCR, the repertoire was profiled, and TCRdb retains in-frame clones only, with some absent. The sample carries 65,000 or so clones, around 66% recorded once. Sequencing input: PBMCs or T cells enriched from blood (not recorded which). Every receptor here comes from a woman aged 55-69 years who had been exposed to COVID-19.

This clone was counted once. J is TRBJ2-7 and V is TRBV7-2, with D perhaps matching TRBD2 (5 bases). V was pared by 1 base and J by 2 bases, with 21 bases between. Per germline, CDR1 SGHTA and CDR2 FQGNSA. This CDR3 has 18 residues. CDR3 in DNA: TGTGCCAGCAGCTTAGAGGCCTCATTCGCGGGTAACCCCTACGAGCAGTACTTC. Translating it yields CASSLEASFAGNPYEQYF.

This clone was seen more than once but under ten times. The chain combines TRBV18 with TRBJ1-1; D not resolved. The CDR3 contains 13 residues. With 4 bases removed from V and 0 bases from J, the gap between germline ends came to 6 bases. Germline-derived CDR1 and CDR2 are KGHSH and LQKENI. The CDR3 loop reads CASSHGMNTEAFF. The CDR3 DNA reads TGTGCCAGCTCACATGGCATGAACACTGAAGCTTTCTTT.

There are a few counts of this clone. The V call is TRBV25-1, the J call TRBJ1-2; TRBD1 aligns across 7 bases. From germline, CDR1 is MGHDK and CDR2 SYGVNS. The ends lost 5 bases at V and 4 bases at J; junction bases unmatched: 4. This CDR3 comprises 13 residues. As DNA, the CDR3 is TGTGCCAGCAGTCGACAGGGAGGCTATGGCTACACCTTC. Protein product: CASSRQGGYGYTF.

V and J are TRBV5-4 and TRBJ2-2, with TRBD1 identical over 7 bases. There are 16 residues in the CDR3. Trimming cost V 4 bases and J 0 bases; bases outside gene matches: 6. Germline V gene data show CDR1 as SGHNT and CDR2 as YYREEE (reference sequence). CDR3 amino acids: CASSPPDRANTGELFF. In DNA form, the CDR3 reads TGTGCCAGCAGCCCACCTGACAGGGCGAACACCGGGGAGCTGTTTTTT.

The chain links TRBV6-5 to TRBJ2-3; tentative D call: TRBD1 (6 bases). Germline CDR1 MNHEY, CDR2 SVGAGI. Deletions cut 5 bases from V and 9 bases from J, with 15 bases between. The CDR3 totals 13 residues. CDR3 bases: TGTGCCAGCAGTATTGGGGGCCCGGGGACGCAGTATTTT. It codes for CASSIGGPGTQYF.

The chain carries TRBV28 and TRBJ2-6, with 10 bases that match TRBD1. The CDR3 covers 17 residues. Germline V gene sequence: CDR1 MDHEN, CDR2 SYDVKM. V was clipped by 5 bases and J by 3 bases; unmatched bases: 7. The CDR3 DNA sequence: TGTGCCAGCAGTGGGACAGGGGTAACTGATGGGGCCAACGTCCTGACTTTC. It translates to CASSGTGVTDGANVLTF.

This rearrangement joins TRBV5-1 to TRBJ1-6; D call uncertain. V dropped 5 bases and J dropped 8 bases, with 14 bases sitting between them. The CDR3 extends over 14 amino acids. Germline values: CDR1 SGHRS, CDR2 YFSETQ. The CDR3 DNA sequence: TGCGCCAGCAGTTCGAACCCCGGGGATTCACCCCTCCACTTT. Translating it yields CASSSNPGDSPLHF.

This rearrangement joins TRBV11-2 to TRBJ2-5, with 10 bases fitting TRBD1. The CDR3 consists of 17 residues. The V segment lost 4 bases and the J segment 6 bases; nucleotides outside the gene matches: 14. Germline-derived CDR1 and CDR2 are SGHAT and FQNNGV. The CDR3 spells CASSSEGGQGPRKTQYF. CDR3 DNA sequence: TGTGCCAGCAGCTCCGAAGGGGGACAGGGGCCGAGAAAGACCCAGTACTTC.

The V gene is TRBV2, the J gene TRBJ1-5, with 8 bases fitting TRBD1. Trimming cost V 1 base and J 4 bases; bases outside gene matches: 3. The CDR3 is 15 residues long. Germline V CDR1 and CDR2: SNHLY, FYNNEI. In DNA, the CDR3 is TGTGCCAGCAGTGAAGGGCAGGGGGCAAATCAGCCCCAGCATTTT. Protein sequence: CASSEGQGANQPQHF.

This chain uses TRBV7-2 with TRBJ1-2; D is unresolved. This CDR3 contains 13 residues. The germline CDR1 and CDR2 sequences are SGHTA and FQGNSA. V lost 3 bases to trimming and J lost 3 bases, with 8 bases between them. The CDR3 protein is CASSFRVDYGYTF. The CDR3 nucleotides are TGTGCCAGCAGCTTTCGGGTTGACTATGGCTACACCTTC.

The V gene is TRBV5-1, the J gene TRBJ1-1; 9 bases align to TRBD1. Trimming removed 4 bases from V and 8 bases from J; junction bases left unmatched: 12. Germline V gene lookup returns CDR1 SGHRS and CDR2 YFSETQ. The CDR3 is 15 amino acids. CDR3 in DNA: TGCGCCAGCAGCCCAGAAACAGGGGGCCATAAAGAAGCTTTCTTT. Its translation is CASSPETGGHKEAFF.

This clone was counted only a few times. This chain joins TRBV7-2 and TRBJ1-3; D gene unclear. Trimming removed 5 bases from V and 0 bases from J, with 8 bases in between. The germline gives CDR1 SGHTA, CDR2 FQGNSA. This CDR3 has 14 amino acids. Written as DNA, the CDR3 is TGTGCCAGCAGCCGCAGCGGCTCTGGAAACACCATATATTTT. Its translation: CASSRSGSGNTIYF.

This clone came up a few times. The chain combines TRBV30 with TRBJ1-6; D is possibly TRBD1 (6 bases). Deletions cut 3 bases from V and 14 bases from J, with 11 bases between. CDR1 is GTSNPN, CDR2 SVGIG, per germline (reference sequence). This CDR3 contains 11 residues. The CDR3 DNA is TGTGCCTGGAGCCAACAGGGAACCCTCCACTTT. It specifies CAWSQQGTLHF.

This clone was counted only a few times. One base away lies a much larger clone, so this may be a sequencing read error. Other DNA sequences in the sample encode the same CDR3. This chain uses TRBV4-1 with TRBJ1-5, with D tentatively TRBD1 (6 bases). Germline lookup yields CDR1 MGHRA and CDR2 YSYEKL. The CDR3 covers 14 residues. V lost 0 bases to trimming and J lost 4 bases, with 7 bases between them. The CDR3 sequence: CASSQEGGNQPQHF. The DNA for the CDR3 is TGCGCCAGCAGCCAAGAAGGGGGTAATCAGCCCCAGCATTTT.

This clone was observed a few times. The chain recombines TRBV14 with TRBJ1-6, with TRBD1 as a possible D gene (5 bases). CDR3 length: 14 amino acids. CDR1 and CDR2 from the germline V gene are SGHDN and FVKESK. V lost 1 base to trimming and J lost 8 bases, with 9 bases between them. CDR3 protein: CASSQGLRDSPLHF. In DNA, the CDR3 is TGTGCCAGCAGCCAAGGCCTCAGGGATTCACCCCTCCACTTT.

V is TRBV28 and J is TRBJ1-2; a possible D gene is TRBD1 (6 bases). The CDR3 runs 14 residues. Germline V gives CDR1 MDHEN, CDR2 SYDVKM. V lost 5 bases, J lost 2 bases, and 12 bases lay in between. The CDR3 sequence is CASSLTGSNYGYTF. The CDR3 DNA follows: TGTGCCAGCAGTCTGACAGGATCGAACTATGGCTACACCTTC.

The chain has TRBV2 and TRBJ1-5; D possibly corresponds to TRBD1 (5 bases). Trimming pared 5 bases from V and 6 bases from J, leaving 14 bases between. Germline V gene sequence: CDR1 SNHLY, CDR2 FYNNEI. CDR3 length: 14 residues. The CDR3: CASSNTGGSQPQHF. CDR3 nucleotide sequence: TGTGCCAGCAGTAATACAGGAGGGTCTCAGCCCCAGCATTTT.

The chain recombines TRBV19 with TRBJ2-1, with TRBD2 identical over 11 bases. The CDR3 length is 18 residues. In germline, CDR1 is LNHDA, CDR2 SQIVND (reference sequence). V gave up 5 bases and J gave up 7 bases; unmatched junction bases: 16. CDR3 residues: CASSSGFRASGGINEQFF. CDR3 bases: TGTGCCAGTAGTTCCGGTTTTCGGGCTAGCGGGGGGATAAATGAGCAGTTCTTC.

This rearrangement joins TRBV7-9 to TRBJ2-3, with unresolved D. From germline, CDR1 is SEHNR and CDR2 FQNEAQ (reference sequence). Between the trimmed V and J ends, which lost 0 bases and 4 bases, there was a span of 11 bases. The CDR3 runs to 15 residues. CDR3 residues: CASSLAAGNSDTQYF. The DNA for the CDR3 is TGTGCCAGCAGCTTAGCGGCAGGCAATTCAGATACGCAGTATTTT.

The rearrangement joins TRBV7-2 to TRBJ1-3; 9 bases map to TRBD1. Germline V CDR1 and CDR2: SGHTA, FQGNSA. This CDR3 spans 14 amino acids. J was trimmed by 6 bases and V by 5 bases; bases with no gene match: 5. The CDR3 DNA sequence: TGTGCCAGCAGCCTAGGGACAGGGATAAACACCATATATTTT. Translating gives CASSLGTGINTIYF.

About this clone: At one end, the junction sequence differs from germline, possibly due to a read error. The chain recombines TRBV7-7 with TRBJ2-2; TRBD2 agrees at 12 bases. CDR3 length: 19 residues. Germline V gene data show CDR1 as SSHAT and CDR2 as FNYEAQ (reference sequence). CDR3 bases: TGTGCTAGCAGCTTAGACACCCCGGGACTAGCGGGTGACACCGGGGAGCTGTTTTTT. This translates into CASSLDTPGLAGDTGELFF.

V and J are TRBV11-2 and TRBJ2-1; possible D gene TRBD1, 5 bases. CDR3 length: 15 residues. The V end was cut by 2 bases, the J end by 4 bases, with 12 bases between. Germline CDR1 reads SGHAT; CDR2 reads FQNNGV. The DNA for the CDR3 is TGTGCCAGCAGCTTAAAGTCAGGGTCGTACAATGAGCAGTTCTTC. Protein sequence: CASSLKSGSYNEQFF.

V and J are TRBV9 and TRBJ2-3; 7 bases are shared with TRBD1. CDR3 length: 18 residues. Germline values: CDR1 SGDLS, CDR2 YYNGEE. V was clipped by 1 base and J by 2 bases; unmatched bases: 13. The CDR3 DNA follows: TGTGCCAGCAGCGTAACCCCGACAGGGTGGGAAGCCACAGATACGCAGTATTTT. Translation: CASSVTPTGWEATDTQYF.

CDR3 residues: CAWRMGGTGELFF. Written as DNA, the CDR3 is TGTGCCTGGAGAATGGGGGGCACCGGGGAGCTGTTTTTT. The chain couples TRBV30 to TRBJ2-2, with D perhaps matching TRBD2 (6 bases). Germline CDR1 and CDR2: GTSNPN and SVGIG (reference sequence). V was pared by 3 bases and J by 4 bases, with 9 bases between. The CDR3 covers 13 residues.

V usage is TRBV7-7 and J usage is TRBJ2-1, with TRBD2 matching 11 bases. The CDR3 contains 15 residues. Trimming removed 2 bases from V and 8 bases from J; junction bases left unmatched: 5. Germline V CDR1 and CDR2: SSHAT, FNYEAQ (reference sequence). The CDR3 sequence: CASSLLAGGIDEQFF. The CDR3 bases are TGTGCCAGCAGCTTACTAGCGGGGGGAATTGATGAGCAGTTCTTC.

This clone was counted many times. The chain couples TRBV19 to TRBJ2-4; 12 nucleotides align to TRBD2. V lost 3 bases and J lost 3; bases outside the gene matches: 9. The CDR3 is 18 amino acids. The germline V gene has CDR1 LNHDA and CDR2 SQIVND (reference sequence). The CDR3 loop is CASSILPSGRADKNIQYF. Here the CDR3 DNA reads TGTGCCAGTAGTATCCTTCCTAGCGGGAGGGCGGACAAAAACATTCAGTACTTC.

This clone was counted only a few times. One end of the junction fails to match germline, which may point to a read error. This chain connects TRBV28 to TRBJ2-7, with TRBD2 matching over 16 bases. Germline CDR1 MDHEN, CDR2 SYDVKM. The CDR3 has 14 amino acids. The CDR3 loop reads CASSTAGLAGGPPF. The CDR3 nucleotides read TGTGCCAGCAGTACGGCGGGACTAGCGGGAGGGCCGCCCTTC.

The J gene is TRBJ2-2, the V gene TRBV5-1; unclear D gene. V dropped 1 base and J dropped 0 bases, with 10 bases sitting between them. The CDR3 is 16 amino acids. CDR1 and CDR2 (germline): SGHRS, YFSETQ. For the CDR3, the DNA is TGCGCCAGCAGCTTGCAGAGACACACGAACACCGGGGAGCTGTTTTTT. Translated: CASSLQRHTNTGELFF.

The chain links TRBV7-8 to TRBJ1-1; TRBD1 aligns across 8 bases. There are 12 residues in the CDR3. Germline V gives CDR1 SGHVS, CDR2 FQNEAQ. J gave up 10 bases and V 5 bases, and 6 bases lay outside the gene matches. CDR3 nucleotide sequence: TGTGCCAGCAGCGAAAAACAGGGGGTAGCTTTCTTT. Residues: CASSEKQGVAFF.

The chain joins TRBV5-1 to TRBJ1-4; TRBD1 is a possible D gene (6 bases). Trimming pared 10 bases from V and 8 bases from J, leaving 21 bases between. The germline CDR1 and CDR2 sequences are SGHRS and YFSETQ. This CDR3 is built from 14 residues. The CDR3 DNA reads as TGCGCCTCCTCCCGGGGGGGCACGGGAGAAAAACTGTTTTTT. Protein product: CASSRGGTGEKLFF.

This clone appeared once. The genes are TRBV9 and TRBJ2-1; the D is unclear. V lost 0 bases and J 2 bases, leaving 6 bases between the germline ends. There are 14 residues in the CDR3. Germline CDR1 is SGDLS and CDR2 is YYNGEE. Here the CDR3 reads CASSVAVTYNEQFF. The DNA of the CDR3 is TGTGCCAGCAGCGTAGCGGTTACCTACAATGAGCAGTTCTTC.

The gene calls are TRBV2 and TRBJ2-1, with 7 bases matching TRBD2. The germline V gene has CDR1 SNHLY and CDR2 FYNNEI. Unmatched junction bases numbered 9, after V lost 3 bases and J lost 7 bases. This CDR3 has 15 amino acids. As DNA, the CDR3 is TGTGCCAGCAGTGATAGAGGGAGGGCCGCTAATGAGCAGTTCTTC. It yields the protein CASSDRGRAANEQFF.